This entry features one T cell receptor (beta chain) sequence. These data belong to a study of T cell responses to AZD1222 COVID-19 vaccine. Using immunoSEQ multiplex PCR, the repertoire was profiled, and TCRdb retains in-frame clones only, with some absent. The sample contains 110,000 to 150,000 clones, about 92% of which appear only once. Per germline, CDR1 MDHEN and CDR2 SYDVKM. CDR3 length: 19 amino acids. V shed 3 bases and J 7 bases; nucleotides not matched to a gene: 17. The chain uses TRBV28 and TRBJ2-1, with TRBD2 identical over 11 bases. This sample comprised peripheral blood, obtained 28 days after the second AZD1222 dose. This receptor was taken from an adult who received the AZD1222 COVID-19 vaccine. The CDR3 DNA reads as TGTGCCAGCAGTTTTGTTCGGACAGGGATCCTAGCGGGAGGTAATGAGCAGTTCTTC. This codes for CASSFVRTGILAGGNEQFF.